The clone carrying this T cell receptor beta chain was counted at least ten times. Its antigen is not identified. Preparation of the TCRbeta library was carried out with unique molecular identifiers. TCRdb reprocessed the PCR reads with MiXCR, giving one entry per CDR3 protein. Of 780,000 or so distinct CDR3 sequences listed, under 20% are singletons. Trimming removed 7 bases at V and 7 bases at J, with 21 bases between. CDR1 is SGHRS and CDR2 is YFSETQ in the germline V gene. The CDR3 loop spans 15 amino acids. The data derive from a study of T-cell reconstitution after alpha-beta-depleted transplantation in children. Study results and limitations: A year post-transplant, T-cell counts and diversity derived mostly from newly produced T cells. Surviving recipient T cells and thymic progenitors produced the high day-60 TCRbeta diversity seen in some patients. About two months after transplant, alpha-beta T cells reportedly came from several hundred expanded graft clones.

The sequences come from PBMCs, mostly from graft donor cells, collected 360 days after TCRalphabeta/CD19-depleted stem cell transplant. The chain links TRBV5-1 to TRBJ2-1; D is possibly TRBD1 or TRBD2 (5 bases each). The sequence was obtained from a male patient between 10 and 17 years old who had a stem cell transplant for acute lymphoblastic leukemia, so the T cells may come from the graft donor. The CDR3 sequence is CASRPGPEDYNEQFF. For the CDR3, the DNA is TGCGCCAGCCGACCGGGACCCGAGGATTATAATGAGCAGTTCTTC.